This TCR beta chain was recorded in a study of control samples from healthy donors and cancer patients. Data came from immunoSEQ multiplex PCR; TCRdb stores just in-frame clones and leaves some out. The sample consists of approximately 94,000 clones, approximately 88% of them appearing once. Germline CDR1 reads LNHNV; CDR2 reads YYDKDF (reference sequence). The CDR3 sequence is 16 residues long. V dropped 2 bases and J dropped 7; count of bases not matched to a gene: 14. The receptor was isolated from a man between 65 and 79 years old with lung cancer. Sequenced input: PBMCs. The chain recombines TRBV15 with TRBJ2-7; 7 bases are shared with TRBD1. CDR3: CATSRSLTGTDGEQYF. The CDR3 DNA reads as TGTGCCACCAGCAGATCCCTAACCGGGACAGACGGTGAGCAGTACTTC.